The rows below give T cell receptor beta chains drawn from one sample of a study of T cell repertoires in cytomegalovirus infection. TCRdb used MiXCR to reprocess the reads, holding one entry per CDR3 protein. The sample lists roughly 600,000 distinct CDR3 sequences; approximately 24% were seen once. The material sequenced was CD8+ T cells from PBMCs. The origin of the receptors is a human donor in good health (CMV status not recorded). Some clones in this sample may be carry-over from other donors' samples. The CDR3 runs from the conserved cysteine through the conserved F or W. Each record gives: J gene, V gene, clone size, CDR3 length, D gene, CDR3 DNA, CDR3 protein. A D gene is named only where the DNA matches it firmly. Not all rows give a size; the values are once, few, many and, for expanded clones, a class.

TRBJ1-1 TRBV7-9 many 14 TRBD1 TGTGCCAGCAGCTTGACAGGGGGGAACACTGAAGCTTTCTTT CASSLTGGNTEAFF
TRBJ2-2 TRBV2 . 17 TRBD2 TGTGCCAGCAGTGAAAAAGGACTAGCGGGGGCGAACGGGGAGCTGTTTTTT CASSEKGLAGANGELFF
TRBJ1-5 TRBV28 many 15 TRBD1 TGTGCCAGCAGTTATAGTCCGGACAGGGATCAGCCCCAGCATTTT CASSYSPDRDQPQHF
TRBJ2-1 TRBV7-8 few 14 . TGTGTCAGCAGCTCGCAGGGGGGGTACAATGAGCAGTTCTTC CVSSSQGGYNEQFF
TRBJ1-2 TRBV28 . 13 . TGTGCCAGCTGTGACCTTCCTAACTATGGCTACACCTTC CASCDLPNYGYTF
TRBJ1-2 TRBV19 . 14 TRBD1 TGTGCCAGTACCCCGGGACAGACTCCTTATGGCTACACCTTC CASTPGQTPYGYTF
TRBJ2-4 TRBV7-9 . 15 TRBD1 TGTGCCAGCAGCTTAGCCTTCGACAGGGATGACATTCAGTACTTC CASSLAFDRDDIQYF
TRBJ1-6 TRBV7-3 many 16 . TGTGCCAGCAGCTTATTTGACGCCGGGGCTAATTCACCCCTCCACTTT CASSLFDAGANSPLHF
TRBJ1-2 TRBV14 . 13 . TGTGCCAGCAGCCAAAGCAGGAACTATGGCTACACCTTC CASSQSRNYGYTF
TRBJ2-6 TRBV20-1 few 13 . TGCAGTGCTAGAGATCGGGGGGCCAACGTCCTGACTTTC CSARDRGANVLTF
TRBJ2-1 TRBV20-1 . 13 . TGCAGTGCTAGTGGGGCTAGCGAAGATGAGCAGTTCTTC CSASGASEDEQFF
TRBJ2-1 TRBV19 few 16 . TGTGCCAGTTCCTGGACCCTAACCCCATCCTACAATGAGCAGTTCTTC CASSWTLTPSYNEQFF
TRBJ2-2 TRBV20-1 few 14 TRBD1 TGCAGTGCTAGAGTGCCAGGGGGCACCGGGGAGCTGTTTTTT CSARVPGGTGELFF
TRBJ2-6 TRBV5-4 . 18 . TGTGCCAGCAGCTGGCCGGGACATTTTGAGCCTGGGGCCAACGTCCTGACTTTC CASSWPGHFEPGANVLTF
TRBJ2-5 TRBV19 . 12 . TGTGCCAGTATGGGGGACTTCGGGACCCAGTACTTC CASMGDFGTQYF
TRBJ2-2 TRBV7-6 . 14 . TGTGCCAGCAGCTTAGCGTCAGTGGGGGAAGAGCTGTTTTTT CASSLASVGEELFF
TRBJ1-4 TRBV6-6 many 16 . TGTGCCAGCAGTGTTGCCCCGACAGGCCTTAGAGAAAAACTGTTTTTT CASSVAPTGLREKLFF
TRBJ1-5 TRBV2 . 14 . TGTGCCAGCAGTGACGTGGGAGGGGCTCAGCCCCAGCATTTT CASSDVGGAQPQHF
TRBJ2-2 TRBV9 few 16 . TGTGCCAGCAGCGACGGTGGGGGGATGTACACCGGGGAGCTGTTTTTT CASSDGGGMYTGELFF
TRBJ2-3 TRBV29-1 . 15 TRBD2 TGCAGCGTTGAAGTGAGCGGGGGAATTGGAGATACGCAGTATTTT CSVEVSGGIGDTQYF
TRBJ2-5 TRBV15 . 17 TRBD2 TGTGCCACCAGCCCGATCCGACTGTCTACGGGAGGAGAGACCCAGTACTTC CATSPIRLSTGGETQYF
TRBJ2-1 TRBV23-1 . 16 . TGCGCCAGCAGTCAATCGGGGGGGCCCGGGGACAATGAGCAGTTCTTC CASSQSGGPGDNEQFF
TRBJ1-1 TRBV7-9 many 15 . TGTGCCAGCAGCTCCTGGACAGTGATGAACACTGAAGCTTTCTTT CASSSWTVMNTEAFF
TRBJ2-5 TRBV12-3/TRBV12-4 . 17 . TGTGCCAGCAGTCCCCCCGGGCAGGGTATTTTTACGGAGACCCAGTACTTC CASSPPGQGIFTETQYF
TRBJ2-7 TRBV7-9 many 15 . TGTGCCAGCACCGCCGAGGGCCGGGGCTACTACGAGCAGTACTTC CASTAEGRGYYEQYF
TRBJ1-2 TRBV29-1 . 11 . TGCAGCGTTGTGGTGGACTATGGCTACACCTTC CSVVVDYGYTF
TRBJ2-4 TRBV6-2/TRBV6-3 few 12 TRBD1 TGTGCCAGCAGTTCGGACAGGAACATTCAGTACTTC CASSSDRNIQYF
TRBJ2-7 TRBV29-1 . 13 . TGCAGCGTTGAAAGTGAGGGATCCTACGAGCAGTACTTC CSVESEGSYEQYF
TRBJ1-4 TRBV7-9 many 15 . TGTGCCAGCAGCTTAGAGGCAGAATGGGATGAAAAACTGTTTTTT CASSLEAEWDEKLFF
TRBJ1-3 TRBV28 . 15 . TGTGCCAGCAGTTTTGCGGGGGGAACTGGAAACACCATATATTTT CASSFAGGTGNTIYF
TRBJ2-1 TRBV20-1 . 15 TRBD1 TGCAGTGCTAGAGATGACAGGGGGTCCTACAATGAGCAGTTCTTC CSARDDRGSYNEQFF
TRBJ2-7 TRBV14 many 16 . TGTGCCAGCAGCCAAGGGGCAACCGGGTTTGGCTACGAGCAGTACTTC CASSQGATGFGYEQYF
TRBJ1-1 TRBV7-6 . 16 . TGTGCCAGCAGCTTAGAGGAGGGACACCTCAACACTGAAGCTTTCTTT CASSLEEGHLNTEAFF
TRBJ2-3 TRBV6-5 many 13 . TGTGCCAGCAGTTGGACTGTCACAGATACGCAGTATTTT CASSWTVTDTQYF
TRBJ2-3 TRBV7-2 many 14 TRBD2 TGTGCCTCCTGGGGGGGGGGGAGCACAGATACGCAGTATTTT CASWGGGSTDTQYF
TRBJ1-2 TRBV4-1 many 13 . TGCGCCAGTAAACCCGTAGGGGTGGATGGCTACACCTTC CASKPVGVDGYTF
TRBJ1-1 TRBV5-6 . 15 . TGTGCCAGCAGCTTGGATCCCAGGGCTGGGACTGAAGCTTTCTTT CASSLDPRAGTEAFF
TRBJ2-5 TRBV7-2 many 14 TRBD2 TGTGCCAGCAGACCCGGACTAGCGGAAGAGACCCAGTACTTC CASRPGLAEETQYF
TRBJ2-5 TRBV7-9 many 15 . TGTGCCAGCAGCTTAGGTACAGCCGGTTGGGAGACCCAGTACTTC CASSLGTAGWETQYF
TRBJ2-1 TRBV7-9 few 14 . TGTGCCAGCAACCGACAGATCCCCTACAATGAGCAGTTCTTC CASNRQIPYNEQFF
TRBJ2-5 TRBV6-2/TRBV6-3 once 16 . TGTGCCAGCAGCCGAATGGAAGAGGTGAGCCAAGAGACCCAGTACTTC CASSRMEEVSQETQYF
TRBJ2-7 TRBV6-5 . 14 . TGTGTCAGCAGTGATGACAAGCGCTCCTACGAGCAGTACTTC CVSSDDKRSYEQYF
TRBJ2-3 TRBV20-1 . 16 . TGCAGTGCTAGATCTCCCCGGGACACTTTCACAGATACGCAGTATTTT CSARSPRDTFTDTQYF
TRBJ2-1 TRBV5-4 once 14 . TGTTGCGCCGGTGTTTGGGGAGGCTACAATGAGCAGTTCTTC CCAGVWGGYNEQFF
TRBJ2-1 TRBV7-8 many 15 TRBD2 TGTGCCAGCAGCTTAGAACTAGCGGATTACAATGAGCAGTTCTTC CASSLELADYNEQFF
TRBJ1-2 TRBV6-2/TRBV6-3 . 14 . TGTGCCAGCATCAAGAGAAATCTCGGCTATGGCTACACCTTC CASIKRNLGYGYTF